This TCR beta chain was sequenced during a study of T cells in women clearing cervical HPV infection. Study conclusions and caveats: CIN3+ cases had significantly higher TCR repertoire richness than controls, but evenness did not differ. Effector/memory and HPV-specific T cells were not isolated, and association timing is unknown. TRBV6-7 relative abundance averaged around 0.11% in cases and 0.15% to 0.2% in controls.

On this clone: Its specificity is not known. The read ends 3 residues shy of where the CDR3 ends; the end is completed using the germline J gene.

The CDR3 has 15 amino acids. CDR1 LNHDA and CDR2 SQIVND come from the germline V gene (reference sequence). V gave up 0 bases and J gave up 4 bases; unmatched junction bases: 4. Clones were sequenced by immunoSEQ multiplex PCR, and TCRdb holds only the in-frame ones, with some missing. The sample data list more than 30,000 clones. This chain links TRBV19 with TRBJ1-2; TRBD1 matches at 8 bases. The receptor's source is a woman aged 18 to 75 with a cervical HPV16 infection that either progressed to CIN3+ or cleared (not recorded which). The sample taken for sequencing was blood buffy coat. The covered CDR3 bases are TGTGCCAGTAGTATAGAAGGACAGGGTACCTATGGC. Amino acids: CASSIEGQGTYG. The CDR3 as a whole reads CASSIEGQGTYGYTF.